The 9 T cell receptor beta chains below all came from one sample that was sequenced in a study of blood T cell repertoires in COVID-19 (dated by TCRdb to between 2020 and 2021). The library relied on the immunoSEQ multiplex PCR assay. TCRdb provides this immuneACCESS table in a form limited to in-frame rearrangements. Some clones are lacking; in checked studies, under half of them reflect an unresolved V gene, and why the rest are absent is not known. Across this sample there are under 55,000 clones, with approximately 85% seen only once. The top ten clones comprise over 12% of the sample. The sequenced material came from peripheral blood. The receptors shown here come from a human donor in a cohort sampled during active COVID-19.

The chain uses TRBV7-6 and TRBJ1-4; D perhaps matches TRBD1 (5 bases). Germline V gene sequence: CDR1 SGHVS, CDR2 FNYEAQ. V lost 5 bases, J lost 7 bases, and 20 bases lay in between. The CDR3 runs 16 residues. This CDR3 is CASSPLTAGNGEKLFF. The CDR3 nucleotides read TGTGCCAGCAGCCCTTTGACAGCGGGGAATGGTGAAAAACTGTTTTTT. Full variable domain (outside the CDR3, taken from reference TRBV7-6 and TRBJ1-4): GAGVSQSPRYKVTKRGQDVALRCDPISGHVSLYWYRQALGQGPEFLTYFNYEAQQDKSGLPNDRFSAERPEGSISTLTIQRTEQRDSAMYRCASSPLTAGNGEKLFFGSGTQLSVL.

The gene calls are TRBV27 and TRBJ1-1, with 10 bases identical to TRBD1. With 5 bases clipped from V and 7 bases from J, the junction kept 4 bases outside the gene matches. The CDR3 loop spans 13 amino acids. The germline CDR1 and CDR2 sequences are MNHEY and SMNVEV (reference sequence). In DNA, the CDR3 is TGTGCCAGCAGTCGGGACAGGGGCTATGAAGCTTTCTTT. This translates into CASSRDRGYEAFF.

V and J are TRBV6-1 and TRBJ2-3; 7 nucleotides align to TRBD1. Trimming removed 3 bases from V and 3 bases from J; junction bases left unmatched: 6. The CDR3 covers 15 residues. Germline-derived CDR1 and CDR2 are MNHNS and SASEGT. The CDR3 sequence is CASSETGRQTDTQYF. The CDR3 region has the DNA TGTGCCAGCAGTGAGACAGGGCGGCAGACAGATACGCAGTATTTT.

The genes are TRBV6-5 and TRBJ2-4, with a weak D call TRBD1 (6 bases). V lost 8 bases, J lost 7 bases, and 9 bases lay in between. Germline V CDR1 and CDR2: MNHEY, SVGAGI. The CDR3 runs to 11 residues. CDR3 amino acids: CASETGNIQYF. The CDR3 bases are TGTGCCAGCGAAACAGGGAACATTCAGTACTTC.

J is TRBJ2-3 and V is TRBV2; weak D call: TRBD2 (6 bases). Germline CDR1 and CDR2: SNHLY and FYNNEI. With 6 bases removed from V and 0 bases from J, the gap between germline ends came to 16 bases. This CDR3 spans 16 amino acids. The CDR3 spells CASRLLTGVSTDTQYF. CDR3 DNA sequence: TGTGCCAGCAGATTATTAACGGGGGTTAGCACAGATACGCAGTATTTT.

The CDR3 loop reads CASSPRVSGNTIYF. CDR3 DNA: TGTGCCAGCAGCCCCAGGGTTTCTGGAAACACCATATATTTT. The rearrangement uses TRBV11-2 and TRBJ1-3, with a tentative D call TRBD1 (5 bases). Germline V lookup: CDR1 SGHAT, CDR2 FQNNGV. V lost 5 bases and J lost 1, with 9 bases in between. This CDR3 has 14 residues. The variable domain in full, with the rest retrieved from reference TRBV11-2 and TRBJ1-3, is EAGVAQSPRYKIIEKRQSVAFWCNPISGHATLYWYQQILGQGPKLLIQFQNNGVVDDSQLPKDRFSAERLKGVDSTLKIQPAKLEDSAVYLCASSPRVSGNTIYFGEGSWLTVV.

The chain carries TRBV5-1 and TRBJ2-7; 12 bases match TRBD2. This CDR3 has 15 amino acids. Germline lookup yields CDR1 SGHRS and CDR2 YFSETQ. V shed 4 bases, J shed 1 base, and the junction held 3 bases outside the gene matches. The CDR3 DNA reads TGCGCCAGCAGCGGAGGGACTAGCGGGTCCTACGAGCAGTACTTC. It codes for CASSGGTSGSYEQYF.

The chain carries TRBV19 and TRBJ2-1; TRBD1 matches 7 bases. The V gene end was trimmed by 1 base and the J gene end by 6 bases; junction bases not matched to a gene: 6. This CDR3 has 15 amino acids. Germline CDR1 is LNHDA and CDR2 is SQIVND (reference sequence). The CDR3 here is CASSIGRGDSNEQFF. CDR3 in DNA: TGTGCCAGTAGTATAGGCCGAGGGGACAGCAATGAGCAGTTCTTC.

This clone was recorded a few times. The CDR3 nucleotides are TGTGCCAGTAAGGACAGGGGACGAGAGACCCAGTACTTC. Translating it yields CASKDRGRETQYF. The rearrangement joins TRBV19 to TRBJ2-5, with 9 positions matching TRBD1. From germline, CDR1 is LNHDA and CDR2 SQIVND (reference sequence). J gave up 4 bases and V 7 bases, and 4 bases lay outside the gene matches. The CDR3 has 13 residues.